This T cell receptor beta chain was sequenced during a study of cytomegalovirus exposure and HLA in healthy donors. The donors (healthy individuals) were bone marrow donors. The sample holds one count of this clone. Its specificity is not known. This PCR relied on a set of 60 Vbeta primers and 13 Jbeta primers. Some clones are missing from TCRdb's copy, which holds only in-frame ones; the method was immunoSEQ multiplex PCR. The profile shows around 130,000 clones, around 84% of them singletons. Germline CDR1 reads SGHVS; CDR2 reads FNYEAQ. V was trimmed by 0 bases and J by 4 bases, leaving 6 bases between them. The CDR3 spans 14 residues. Notes on the study in general: Earlier analysis found most TCR beta V segments productive about 87% or about 30% of the time. Highest at DRB1 and lowest at HLA-C, TCR association rates differed among HLA loci in a later analysis.

The material sequenced was PBMCs. The clonotype comes from a woman younger than 35 in good health and CMV-seropositive. The chain carries TRBV7-6 and TRBJ2-2; no clear D gene. The CDR3 DNA reads as TGTGCCAGCAGCTTAGCGTCGGGCACCGGGGAGCTGTTTTTT. This codes for CASSLASGTGELFF.